This T cell receptor (beta chain) is drawn from a study of vaccination effects on CD4 cells after COVID-19. Findings and caveats of the study: After vaccination of healthy people, only 1 of 255 vaccine-induced clones cross-reacted with common cold coronaviruses. Late post-vaccination samples showed marked contraction of infection- and vaccine-induced clones.

Isolation of CD4+ T cells took place after approximately ten days of culture. Each vaccine recipient was nucleocapsid antibody negative and had no prior SARS-CoV-2 infection. Germline CDR1 and CDR2: SNHLY and FYNNEI. The CDR3 totals 13 residues. Trimming removed 7 bases from V and 1 base from J, with 10 bases in between. Measured with immunoSEQ multiplex PCR; TCRdb has only the in-frame clones, and not every one. In the table there are 20,000 to 25,000 clones, around 73% of which are singletons. Points on this clone: The antigen remains unidentified.

V and J are TRBV2 and TRBJ1-1, with D perhaps TRBD1 (5 bases). The source of this sequence is a human donor who received a COVID-19 vaccine. This specimen consisted of CD4+ T cells from PBMCs cultured without peptide, obtained before COVID-19 vaccination. The CDR3 here is CASTATENTEAFF. The CDR3 DNA follows: TGTGCCAGCACCGCGACAGAGAACACTGAAGCTTTCTTT.